The source of this TCR beta chain is a study of cytomegalovirus exposure and HLA in healthy donors. Primers included in the PCR were 60 Vbeta and 13 Jbeta primers. Using immunoSEQ multiplex PCR, the repertoire was profiled, and TCRdb retains in-frame clones only, with some absent. The sample lists around 91,000 clones, 64% occurring once. A few counts support this clone. The antigen remains undetermined. Germline lookup yields CDR1 SGHNT and CDR2 YYREEE (reference sequence). The trim removed 0 bases at V and 8 bases at J, leaving 5 bases unmatched. This CDR3 region has 14 residues. General observations from the study: CMV antigen specificity was confirmed in vitro for three CMV-associated chains.

This receptor was identified in a man aged 55 to 70 in good health and CMV-seronegative. Sequencing used PBMCs. This rearrangement joins TRBV5-4 to TRBJ1-2; 9 bases match TRBD1. In DNA form, the CDR3 reads TGTGCCAGCAGCTTGGGACAGGGGGATAGAGGCTACACCTTC. Translation: CASSLGQGDRGYTF.